One and the same sample provided the 20 T cell receptor beta chains below, sequenced in a study of blood T cell repertoires in COVID-19. Sequenced by immunoSEQ multiplex PCR; TCRdb stores in-frame clones only, minus some. The table has 200,000 to 300,000 clones, approximately 90% seen once. Sequenced material: PBMCs or T cells enriched from blood (not recorded which). The source of these receptors is a man aged 35-49 years who had recovered from COVID-19.

The chain uses TRBV28 and TRBJ1-2; 8 bases map to TRBD1. The germline CDR1 and CDR2 sequences are MDHEN and SYDVKM. Losses at the gene ends were 7 bases for V and 0 bases for J; bases not matched to a gene: 4. This CDR3 has 14 amino acids. The CDR3 DNA follows: TGTGCCAGCACCGGGGACAGGACTAACTATGGCTACACCTTC. It translates to CASTGDRTNYGYTF.

The chain is built from TRBV28 and TRBJ2-7, with D unresolved. V was trimmed by 2 bases and J by 2 bases, leaving 10 bases between them. Germline V lookup: CDR1 MDHEN, CDR2 SYDVKM. The CDR3 runs to 14 residues. The CDR3 DNA reads as TGTGCCAGCAGTTTAGAGAACAGTGCCTACGAGCAGTACTTC. It yields the protein CASSLENSAYEQYF.

J is TRBJ1-6 and V is TRBV18; the D is unclear. The CDR3 runs to 13 residues. With 6 bases removed from V and 5 bases from J, the gap between germline ends came to 8 bases. The germline V gene has CDR1 KGHSH and CDR2 LQKENI. For the CDR3, the DNA is TGTGCCAGCTCCCGGGGTGATAATTCACCCCTCCACTTT. This translates into CASSRGDNSPLHF.

J is TRBJ1-1 and V is TRBV27; TRBD1 aligns across 9 bases. CDR3 length: 16 amino acids. The trim removed 5 bases at V and 1 base at J, leaving 8 bases unmatched. The germline gives CDR1 MNHEY, CDR2 SMNVEV (reference sequence). The CDR3 loop is CASSIPGQGGNTEAFF. The CDR3 DNA sequence: TGTGCCAGCAGTATACCGGGACAGGGTGGGAACACTGAAGCTTTCTTT.

The chain uses TRBV2 and TRBJ1-5; TRBD1 might be the D (6 bases). Germline CDR1 SNHLY, CDR2 FYNNEI. V dropped 7 bases and J dropped 6 bases, with 13 bases sitting between them. The CDR3 runs 13 residues. CDR3 DNA: TGTGCCAGCATTAACAGGGAGGGTCAGCCCCAGCATTTT. This encodes CASINREGQPQHF.

This clone has a handful of counts. V gene TRBV6-6 combines with J gene TRBJ1-5; D may be TRBD1 (5 bases). The germline V gene encodes CDR1 MNHNY and CDR2 SVGAGI (reference sequence). This CDR3 spans 17 amino acids. V lost 5 bases and J lost 5, with 22 bases in between. The CDR3 DNA reads TGTGCCAGCAGTCTGCTTTCTACCGGGGGAGCCGATCAGCCCCAGCATTTT. Encoded protein: CASSLLSTGGADQPQHF.

The table lists this clone with a few counts. Here the CDR3 reads CASGRQVEGEQYF. The CDR3 region has the DNA TGTGCCAGCGGCCGCCAGGTGGAAGGCGAGCAGTACTTC. The chain recombines TRBV2 with TRBJ2-7, with D uncertain. This CDR3 comprises 13 residues. Germline values: CDR1 SNHLY, CDR2 FYNNEI. With 8 bases removed from V and 6 bases from J, the gap between germline ends came to 17 bases.

This chain joins TRBV7-2 and TRBJ2-1; 7 nucleotides line up with TRBD2. Per germline, CDR1 SGHTA and CDR2 FQGNSA. The CDR3 length is 13 residues. V dropped 4 bases and J dropped 10; count of bases not matched to a gene: 7. CDR3 nucleotides: TGTGCCAGCAGCTACATTGGGGGGGTGGAGCAGTTCTTC. It yields the protein CASSYIGGVEQFF.

This clone was recorded only once. The chain combines TRBV3-1 (or the pseudogene TRBV3-2) with TRBJ2-3; D might be TRBD2 (5 bases). The CDR3 extends over 13 amino acids. Germline lookup yields CDR1 LGHDT and CDR2 YNNKEL (reference sequence). Trimming took 4 bases from V and 8 from J, leaving 13 bases between them. The DNA of the CDR3 is TGTGCCAGCAGCCCCCCTGGGCGGGCTACGCAGTATTTT. Protein: CASSPPGRATQYF.

J is TRBJ1-5 and V is TRBV19, with 9 bases fitting TRBD1. This CDR3 comprises 16 residues. CDR1 is LNHDA and CDR2 is SQIVND in the germline V gene (reference sequence). Trimming at V came to 4 bases and at J to 3 bases, leaving 7 bases not matched to a gene. CDR3 residues: CASSNIGTGPNQPQHF. CDR3 in DNA: TGTGCCAGTAGTAATATTGGGACAGGGCCCAATCAGCCCCAGCATTTT.

V gene TRBV7-3 combines with J gene TRBJ2-2; unclear D gene. CDR3 length: 14 residues. CDR1 and CDR2 (germline): SGHTA, FQGTGA. The V and J ends lost 5 bases and 2 bases respectively, with 9 bases between them. This CDR3 reads CASSPLINTGELFF. The CDR3 DNA sequence: TGTGCCAGCAGCCCACTTATTAACACCGGGGAGCTGTTTTTT. Combining the CDR3 with reference TRBV7-3 and TRBJ2-2 gives the whole variable domain GAGVSQTPSNKVTEKGKYVELRCDPISGHTALYWYRQSLGQGPEFLIYFQGTGAADDSGLPNDRFFAVRPEGSVSTLKIQRTERGDSAVYLCASSPLINTGELFFGEGSRLTVL.

CDR3 sequence: CASSQDLAGQNYGYTF. CDR3 nucleotide sequence: TGTGCCAGCAGCCAAGATCTAGCGGGACAGAACTATGGCTACACCTTC. The J gene is TRBJ1-2, the V gene TRBV4-2, with 7 bases matching TRBD1. Germline V gene sequence: CDR1 LGHNA, CDR2 YNFKEQ. The CDR3 has 16 residues. The ends lost 0 bases at V and 2 bases at J; junction bases unmatched: 6.

The chain is built from TRBV2 and TRBJ1-3, with D hard to call. This CDR3 region has 15 residues. V lost 4 bases and J 5 bases, leaving 15 bases between the germline ends. Germline V CDR1 and CDR2: SNHLY, FYNNEI. The CDR3: CASSGNTGTRNTIYF. CDR3 in DNA: TGTGCCAGCAGTGGTAATACGGGAACGAGAAACACCATATATTTT.

The rearrangement joins TRBV21-1 to TRBJ1-6. TRBV21-1 has pseudogene status. This CDR3 is 17 amino acids long. The DNA for the CDR3 is TGTGCCAGCAGCACAACCGGGGGAACTTACAATAATTCACCCCTCCACTTT. It is translated as CASSTTGGTYNNSPLHF.

This chain links TRBV30 with TRBJ2-5, with 10 bases matching TRBD2. Germline V gives CDR1 GTSNPN, CDR2 SVGIG (reference sequence). V shed 0 bases and J 5 bases; nucleotides not matched to a gene: 6. The CDR3 totals 15 residues. CDR3 DNA: TGTGCCTGGAGTGTAACAGCGGGGGGGGCTGAGACCCAGTACTTC. This codes for CAWSVTAGGAETQYF. Based on the CDR3 plus reference TRBV30 and TRBJ2-5, the full variable domain is SQTIHQWPATLVQPVGSPLSLECTVEGTSNPNLYWYRQAAGRGLQLLFYSVGIGQISSEVPQNLSASRPQDRQFILSSKKLLLSDSGFYLCAWSVTAGGAETQYFGPGTRLLVL.

This chain uses TRBV4-1 with TRBJ2-7; 13 bases are shared with TRBD2. The ends lost 0 bases at V and 0 bases at J; junction bases unmatched: 8. From germline, CDR1 is MGHRA and CDR2 YSYEKL. The CDR3 is 19 amino acids. This chain's CDR3 is CASSQDRGTSGDDSYEQYF. Written as DNA, the CDR3 is TGCGCCAGCAGCCAAGATCGGGGGACTAGCGGGGACGACTCCTACGAGCAGTACTTC.

Remarks on this clone: The junction departs from the called germline gene at one end, perhaps through a read error. The chain combines TRBV7-7 with TRBJ2-5; TRBD1 agrees at 8 bases. The CDR3 spans 15 residues. The germline gives CDR1 SSHAT, CDR2 FNYEAQ (reference sequence). In nucleotides, the CDR3 is TGTGCTAGCAGCCCGACAGGGGCCAGGTCGGAGACCCAGTACTTC. Amino acid sequence: CASSPTGARSETQYF.

This clone was seen just once. The CDR3 DNA reads TGTGCCAGCAGCCGCCGGGACAGCTACAATGAGCAGTTCTTC. It codes for CASSRRDSYNEQFF. The V call is TRBV11-3, the J call TRBJ2-1; 7 positions match TRBD1. CDR1 is SGHNT, CDR2 YENEEA, per germline. The V gene end was trimmed by 5 bases and the J gene end by 3 bases; junction bases not matched to a gene: 4. The CDR3 is 14 amino acids.

This clone was recorded once. The V and J genes are TRBV27 and TRBJ1-2; 8 bases line up with TRBD1. CDR3 length: 13 amino acids. The trim removed 6 bases at V and 5 bases at J, leaving 5 bases unmatched. Per the germline V gene, CDR1 is MNHEY and CDR2 is SMNVEV (reference sequence). CDR3 sequence reads: CASSLDREYGYTF. CDR3 DNA sequence: TGTGCCAGCAGCCTGGACAGGGAATATGGCTACACCTTC.

There are a few counts of this clone. The gene calls are TRBV9 and TRBJ2-3, with D perhaps TRBD1 (5 bases). Germline V gene lookup returns CDR1 SGDLS and CDR2 YYNGEE. V lost 5 bases and J 5 bases, leaving 9 bases between the germline ends. CDR3 length: 12 residues. CDR3 nucleotide sequence: TGTGCCAGCAGGCAGGGTGAAGATACGCAGTATTTT. Translated: CASRQGEDTQYF.